The 11 T cell receptor beta chains below were found in one sample sequenced in a study of blood T cell repertoires in COVID-19. Using immunoSEQ multiplex PCR, the repertoire was profiled, and TCRdb retains in-frame clones only, with some absent. The table includes about 250,000 clones, about 91% detected once. Sequenced: peripheral blood. These receptors were taken from a woman aged 25 to 45 with COVID-19, enrolled during active disease.

The J gene is TRBJ2-2, the V gene TRBV21-1; TRBD1 is the table's D call, not checked against the DNA. TRBV21-1 is marked as a pseudogene. This CDR3 region has 16 residues. The chain's CDR3 is CASNLPIRASTGELFF. Written as DNA, the CDR3 is TGTGCCAGCAACTTACCGATCAGGGCTAGCACCGGGGAGCTGTTTTTT.

The gene calls are TRBV5-1 and TRBJ2-3; TRBD1 aligns across 7 bases. Germline-derived CDR1 and CDR2 are SGHRS and YFSETQ. The length of the CDR3 is 14 residues. V shed 4 bases and J 5 bases; nucleotides not matched to a gene: 7. The CDR3 bases are TGCGCCAGCAGCCACGGACAGGCCGGAGATACGCAGTATTTT. It translates to CASSHGQAGDTQYF.

V gene TRBV11-2 combines with J gene TRBJ2-7; 8 bases align to TRBD1. V trimming: 4 bases; J trimming: 3 bases; junction bases outside the gene matches: 5. Germline CDR1 is SGHAT and CDR2 is FQNNGV. The CDR3 has 14 amino acids. The CDR3 DNA follows: TGTGCCAGCAGCTCCGGACAGGGCCACTACGAGCAGTACGTC. Protein: CASSSGQGHYEQYV.

The rearrangement uses TRBV7-2 and TRBJ2-2; TRBD2 aligns across 15 bases. The CDR3 runs 19 residues. V lost 0 bases to trimming and J lost 9 bases; unmatched junction nucleotides: 11. The germline V gene encodes CDR1 SGHTA and CDR2 FQGNSA. This chain's CDR3 is CASSLAGTSGGLSGRELFF. CDR3 bases: TGTGCCAGCAGCTTAGCAGGGACTAGCGGGGGGTTGAGTGGCCGGGAGCTGTTTTTT.

CDR3 coding DNA: TGCGCCAGCAGCTCCCGGGCAGGGGGAGAGACCCAGTACTTC. Its protein product is CASSSRAGGETQYF. V usage is TRBV5-1 and J usage is TRBJ2-5, with TRBD1 matching over 7 bases. Trimming at V came to 3 bases and at J to 4 bases, leaving 6 bases not matched to a gene. CDR3 length equals 14 residues. The V gene's germline CDR1 is SGHRS and CDR2 YFSETQ.

The V call is TRBV6-5, the J call TRBJ2-7; D is ambiguous. The ends were cut back, 8 bases at V and 3 bases at J, with 17 bases in the middle. Germline values: CDR1 MNHEY, CDR2 SVGAGI. This CDR3 is built from 14 residues. The CDR3 nucleotides read TGTGCCAGCTCACCGGTCACTCTCAACTACGAGCAGTACTTC. It encodes CASSPVTLNYEQYF.

This chain connects TRBV24-1 to TRBJ2-1; 8 positions match TRBD2. V was clipped by 5 bases and J by 8 bases; unmatched bases: 13. Germline CDR1 and CDR2: KGHDR and SFDVKD. CDR3 length: 16 residues. The CDR3 sequence is CATSVAAGLVHDEQFF. The DNA of the CDR3 is TGTGCCACCAGTGTCGCTGCGGGACTAGTCCACGATGAGCAGTTCTTC.

This chain connects TRBV5-5 to TRBJ2-1; TRBD2 is a possible D gene (6 bases). CDR1 is SGHKS and CDR2 is YYEKEE in the germline V gene (reference sequence). The CDR3 has 17 amino acids. V was pared by 0 bases and J by 1 base, with 14 bases between. CDR3 sequence: CASSLEKGRYSYNEQFF. The CDR3 DNA reads TGTGCCAGCAGCTTGGAAAAAGGGAGGTATTCCTACAATGAGCAGTTCTTC.

This clone appeared once. This chain uses TRBV5-6 with TRBJ2-2, with 9 bases that match TRBD2. Unmatched junction bases numbered 7, after V lost 0 bases and J lost 4 bases. The CDR3 sequence is 17 residues long. Germline V gives CDR1 SGHDT, CDR2 YYEEEE. The CDR3: CASSLGGGRAGTGELFF. The CDR3 nucleotides are TGTGCCAGCAGCTTGGGGGGCGGGAGGGCCGGCACCGGGGAGCTGTTTTTT.

The V and J genes are TRBV19 and TRBJ1-3, with 7 bases identical to TRBD1. V lost 4 bases and J lost 2; bases outside the gene matches: 2. The CDR3 has 14 amino acids. CDR1 is LNHDA, CDR2 SQIVND, per germline (reference sequence). CDR3 DNA sequence: TGTGCCAGTAGTACCCAGGGGGCTGGAAACACCATATATTTT. It yields the protein CASSTQGAGNTIYF.

The rearrangement uses TRBV10-3 and TRBJ1-2; 7 bases line up with TRBD1. Trimming removed 6 bases from V and 6 bases from J; junction bases left unmatched: 10. This CDR3 spans 14 amino acids. CDR1 is ENHRY, CDR2 SYGVKD, per germline. CDR3 sequence reads: CAISPLTGIHGYTF. The DNA of the CDR3 is TGTGCCATCAGCCCCCTGACAGGGATCCATGGCTACACCTTC.